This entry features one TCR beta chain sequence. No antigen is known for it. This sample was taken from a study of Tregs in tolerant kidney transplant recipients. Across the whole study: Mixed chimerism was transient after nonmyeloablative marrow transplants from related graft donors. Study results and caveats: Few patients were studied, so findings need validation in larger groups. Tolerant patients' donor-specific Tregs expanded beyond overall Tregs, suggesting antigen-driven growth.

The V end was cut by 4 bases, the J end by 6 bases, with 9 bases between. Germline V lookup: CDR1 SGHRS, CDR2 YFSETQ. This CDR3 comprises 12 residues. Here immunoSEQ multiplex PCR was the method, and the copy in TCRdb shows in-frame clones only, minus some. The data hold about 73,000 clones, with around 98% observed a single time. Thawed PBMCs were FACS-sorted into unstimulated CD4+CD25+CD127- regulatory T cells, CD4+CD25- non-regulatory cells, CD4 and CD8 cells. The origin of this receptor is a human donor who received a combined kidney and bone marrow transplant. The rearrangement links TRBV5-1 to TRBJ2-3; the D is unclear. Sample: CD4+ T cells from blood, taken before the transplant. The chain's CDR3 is CASSPTRDTQYF. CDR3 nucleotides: TGCGCCAGCAGCCCCACCAGGGATACGCAGTATTTT.